These 28 T cell receptor beta chains were all obtained from the same sample, sequenced in a study of radiotherapy plus CTLA-4 blockade in lung cancer. Here immunoSEQ multiplex PCR was the method, and the copy in TCRdb shows in-frame clones only, minus some. The sample lists tens of thousands of clones; roughly 79% were seen once. Sample: peripheral blood, taken from a patient treated with radiotherapy plus ipilimumab. The receptors originated from a human donor with non-small cell lung cancer that progressed on radiotherapy plus ipilimumab.

V usage is TRBV2 and J usage is TRBJ2-3, with D possibly matching TRBD2 (5 bases). Germline-derived CDR1 and CDR2 are SNHLY and FYNNEI. CDR3 size: 14 residues. Trimming took off 5 bases at V and 2 bases at J, with 11 bases between the two ends. The CDR3 loop reads CASSPGKVTDTQYF. The CDR3 DNA is TGTGCCAGCAGTCCCGGGAAAGTCACAGATACGCAGTATTTT.

This sequence joins TRBV4-1 and TRBJ2-7; TRBD1 agrees at 8 bases. Germline values: CDR1 MGHRA, CDR2 YSYEKL. V was clipped by 4 bases and J by 4 bases; unmatched bases: 9. This CDR3 is 15 amino acids long. CDR3 loop: CASSLRTGRGYEQYF. As DNA, the CDR3 is TGCGCCAGCAGCCTCCGGACAGGGAGAGGGTACGAGCAGTACTTC.

The chain uses TRBV28 and TRBJ2-3, with a tentative D call TRBD1 (5 bases). CDR1 MDHEN and CDR2 SYDVKM come from the germline V gene. The CDR3 is made up of 14 amino acids. Trimming cost V 5 bases and J 5 bases, with 14 bases left between them. CDR3 protein: CASSTPVQGDTQYF. CDR3 DNA: TGTGCCAGCAGTACCCCGGTCCAGGGAGATACGCAGTATTTT. The full variable domain, with the rest looked up from reference TRBV28 and TRBJ2-3, is DVKVTQSSRYLVKRTGEKVFLECVQDMDHENMFWYRQDPGLGLRLIYFSYDVKMKEKGDIPEGYSVSREKKERFSLILESASTNQTSMYLCASSTPVQGDTQYFGPGTRLTVL.

This clone turned up a few times. The chain carries TRBV7-9 and TRBJ2-7; 9 bases fit TRBD1. Trimming took 5 bases from V and 5 from J; bases not matched to a gene: 13. Germline V gene lookup returns CDR1 SEHNR and CDR2 FQNEAQ (reference sequence). The CDR3 has 16 amino acids. The CDR3 bases are TGTGCCAGCAGCGGGCGAGCCGGGACAGGGAGCAACGAGCAGTACTTC. Translating gives CASSGRAGTGSNEQYF.

V is TRBV5-3 and J is TRBJ1-1; perhaps TRBD1 as D (6 bases). TRBV5-3 is classed as an ORF, of uncertain function. V was trimmed by 1 base and J by 6 bases, leaving 7 bases between them. The CDR3 is 12 amino acids. CDR3 nucleotides: TGTGCCAGAAGCTTGCCAGGGGCTGAAGCTTTCTTT. Amino acids: CARSLPGAEAFF.

The chain is built from TRBV6-6 and TRBJ2-1; either TRBD1 or TRBD2 may fit D (5 bases each). The germline V gene encodes CDR1 MNHNY and CDR2 SVGAGI (reference sequence). Trimming shortened V by 0 bases and J by 9 bases, and 15 bases separated the two germline ends. The CDR3 consists of 15 residues. Here the CDR3 DNA reads TGTGCCAGCAGTTACTCCCGGTATGAGGGGAGTGAGCAGTTCTTC. Its translation is CASSYSRYEGSEQFF.

The chain combines TRBV28 with TRBJ2-7; D is unresolved. The length of the CDR3 is 14 residues. Trimming pared 2 bases from V and 2 bases from J, leaving 10 bases between. CDR1 and CDR2 from the germline V gene are MDHEN and SYDVKM. CDR3 protein: CASSLVADPYEQYF. The CDR3 region has the DNA TGTGCCAGCAGTTTAGTCGCAGACCCCTACGAGCAGTACTTC. Looking up the rest from reference TRBV28 and TRBJ2-7 gives the full variable domain: DVKVTQSSRYLVKRTGEKVFLECVQDMDHENMFWYRQDPGLGLRLIYFSYDVKMKEKGDIPEGYSVSREKKERFSLILESASTNQTSMYLCASSLVADPYEQYFGPGTRLTVT.

The chain is built from TRBV10-3 and TRBJ1-2; D may be TRBD1 (5 bases). Germline CDR1 and CDR2: ENHRY and SYGVKD. V was shortened by 0 bases and J by 6 bases, with 11 bases between the two germline ends. CDR3 size: 14 residues. CDR3 nucleotide sequence: TGTGCCATCAGTGAGTCTGGAGGGGCCGATGGCTACACCTTC. Translation: CAISESGGADGYTF.

The V gene is TRBV5-1, the J gene TRBJ1-3, with unresolved D. Germline V gene data show CDR1 as SGHRS and CDR2 as YFSETQ. This CDR3 region has 15 residues. Trimming took 5 bases from V and 1 from J, leaving 13 bases between them. The DNA of the CDR3 is TGCGCCAGCAGACCGGGAGACAAGTCTGGAAACACCATATATTTT. Its protein product is CASRPGDKSGNTIYF.

V gene TRBV7-2 combines with J gene TRBJ2-5; 7 positions match TRBD1. The CDR3 spans 17 residues. The V segment lost 5 bases and the J segment 3 bases; nucleotides outside the gene matches: 15. CDR1 is SGHTA and CDR2 is FQGNSA in the germline V gene. The CDR3: CASSPRVRGLGEETQYF. For the CDR3, the DNA is TGTGCCAGCAGCCCCCGGGTAAGGGGGCTCGGGGAAGAGACCCAGTACTTC.

This clone has a single count. At one boundary the junction diverges from the germline segment, which might be a read error. V is TRBV7-7 and J is TRBJ2-1, with TRBD2 identical over 8 bases. Germline V gene lookup returns CDR1 SSHAT and CDR2 FNYEAQ (reference sequence). The CDR3 is 12 amino acids. Here the CDR3 reads CASSHPGTSPVF. The CDR3, as DNA: TGTGCTAGCAGCCACCCCGGGACTAGTCCGGTCTTC.

Written as DNA, the CDR3 is TGTGCCAGCGCTCGAGGGGTAGGAGAGACCCAGTACTTC. It specifies CASARGVGETQYF. The rearrangement links TRBV6-1 to TRBJ2-5; D might be TRBD1 or TRBD2, each matching 5 bases. Trimming took off 8 bases at V and 4 bases at J, with 14 bases between the two ends. From germline, CDR1 is MNHNS and CDR2 SASEGT. The CDR3 runs to 13 residues.

The V and J genes are TRBV11-1 and TRBJ2-3; the D is unclear. The V gene's germline CDR1 is SGHAT and CDR2 FQDESV (reference sequence). The CDR3 covers 15 residues. V was trimmed by 1 base and J by 1 base, leaving 9 bases between them. The CDR3 here is CASSLDRPRTDTQYF. CDR3 coding DNA: TGTGCCAGCAGCTTAGATCGGCCCCGCACAGATACGCAGTATTTT. The entire variable domain, with the rest obtained from reference TRBV11-1 and TRBJ2-3, is as follows: EAEVAQSPRYKITEKSQAVAFWCDPISGHATLYWYRQILGQGPELLVQFQDESVVDDSQLPKDRFSAERLKGVDSTLKIQPAELGDSAMYLCASSLDRPRTDTQYFGPGTRLTVL.

This clone was counted once. The chain uses TRBV5-1 and TRBJ2-5; possibly TRBD2 for D (7 bases). CDR3 length: 15 residues. Trimming cost V 4 bases and J 5 bases, with 18 bases left between them. Germline V gene data show CDR1 as SGHRS and CDR2 as YFSETQ. CDR3 amino acids: CASSAGRGGRETQYF. The CDR3 DNA reads TGCGCCAGCAGCGCGGGTAGGGGGGGCCGGGAGACCCAGTACTTC.

The chain carries TRBV7-2 and TRBJ1-5; D perhaps matches TRBD1 (6 bases). The CDR3 loop spans 14 amino acids. Germline-derived CDR1 and CDR2 are SGHTA and FQGNSA. Trimming pared 3 bases from V and 7 bases from J, leaving 13 bases between. CDR3 in amino acids: CASSFPGDGQPQHF. The CDR3 DNA sequence: TGTGCCAGCAGCTTCCCAGGGGACGGACAGCCCCAGCATTTT.

CDR3 region: CASSVSGTSGGSETQYF. The CDR3 DNA reads as TGTGCCAGCAGCGTCTCCGGGACTAGCGGGGGATCAGAGACCCAGTACTTC. The chain is built from TRBV9 and TRBJ2-5; 14 bases line up with TRBD2. The CDR3 contains 17 residues. V was clipped by 2 bases and J by 4 bases; unmatched bases: 7. Germline assignment: CDR1 SGDLS and CDR2 YYNGEE.

This chain connects TRBV6-5 to TRBJ1-1; D gene uncertain. This CDR3 has 14 amino acids. The germline CDR1 and CDR2 sequences are MNHEY and SVGAGI. Trimming took 2 bases from V and 3 from J, leaving 10 bases between them. In nucleotides, the CDR3 is TGTGCCAGCAGTTACATCAGGAGGGACACTGAAGCTTTCTTT. It yields the protein CASSYIRRDTEAFF.

The chain employs TRBV4-3 and TRBJ1-1; D gene unclear. This CDR3 is built from 14 residues. Trimming shortened V by 3 bases and J by 2 bases, and 10 bases separated the two germline ends. CDR1 is LGHNA, CDR2 YSLEER, per germline. The CDR3 protein is CASSHERENTEAFF. In DNA form, the CDR3 reads TGCGCCAGCAGCCACGAGAGGGAAAACACTGAAGCTTTCTTT.

The chain joins TRBV29-1 to TRBJ2-4, with no clear D. The V gene lost 5 bases and the J gene lost 0 bases, with 11 bases spanning the gap. Germline loops: CDR1 SQVTM, CDR2 ANQGSEA. CDR3 length equals 14 residues. In nucleotides, the CDR3 is TGCAGCGTTTCCGTAGATGCAGCCAAAAACATTCAGTACTTC. Amino acid sequence: CSVSVDAAKNIQYF.

This sequence joins TRBV30 and TRBJ1-2; D is unclear. V lost 4 bases and J lost 4, with 16 bases in between. The CDR3 contains 14 residues. CDR1 is GTSNPN and CDR2 is SVGIG in the germline V gene (reference sequence). The CDR3 spells CAWKRMGSPYGYTF. The CDR3, as DNA: TGTGCCTGGAAGCGGATGGGGTCCCCCTATGGCTACACCTTC.

The chain combines TRBV2 with TRBJ1-5; D gene uncertain. V was cut by 11 bases and J by 4 bases, with 12 bases left in between. CDR1 and CDR2 from the germline V gene are SNHLY and FYNNEI. This CDR3 contains 12 residues. The CDR3 DNA reads as TGTGCCGGAGGTCGGCAAAATCAGCCCCAGCATTTT. It yields the protein CAGGRQNQPQHF.

The rearrangement uses TRBV7-8 and TRBJ1-1, with 9 bases that match TRBD1. V shed 2 bases and J 4 bases; nucleotides not matched to a gene: 8. This CDR3 has 16 residues. Per the germline V gene, CDR1 is SGHVS and CDR2 is FQNEAQ. Here the CDR3 DNA reads TGTGCCAGCAGCTTATCCCGGACAGGGGCCGGCACTGAAGCTTTCTTT. It specifies CASSLSRTGAGTEAFF.

This clone was seen more than once but under ten times. V gene TRBV4-1 combines with J gene TRBJ2-1; 9 bases agree with TRBD2. The ends lost 4 bases at V and 0 bases at J; junction bases unmatched: 4. The CDR3 covers 16 residues. Germline V gene sequence: CDR1 MGHRA, CDR2 YSYEKL. The CDR3 is CASSPDSGSSYNEQFF. In nucleotides, the CDR3 is TGCGCCAGCAGCCCCGATAGCGGGAGCTCCTACAATGAGCAGTTCTTC.

The chain combines TRBV4-3 with TRBJ1-5, with no clear D. In germline, CDR1 is LGHNA, CDR2 YSLEER. Trimming removed 0 bases from V and 11 bases from J, with 11 bases in between. This CDR3 contains 13 residues. The CDR3 region is CASSQDLWYTQHF. CDR3 in DNA: TGCGCCAGCAGCCAAGATCTGTGGTATACCCAGCATTTT.

The V gene is TRBV6-1, the J gene TRBJ2-1; 8 nucleotides agree with TRBD2. The V and J ends lost 10 bases and 0 bases, in that order; junction bases with no gene match: 8. Germline assignment: CDR1 MNHNS and CDR2 SASEGT. The CDR3 consists of 15 residues. The CDR3 DNA sequence: TGTGCCACTCTCGGGAGGGCAAGCTCCTACAATGAGCAGTTCTTC. Its translation: CATLGRASSYNEQFF.

This sequence joins TRBV9 and TRBJ2-1; 12 bases line up with TRBD2. CDR3 length: 15 amino acids. The V gene's germline CDR1 is SGDLS and CDR2 YYNGEE. J lost 9 bases, V lost 2 bases, and 6 bases had no gene match. CDR3 nucleotide sequence: TGTGCCAGCAGCGTCCTAGCGGGGGGGCGCGGTGAGCAGTTCTTC. Translation gives CASSVLAGGRGEQFF.

The V and J genes are TRBV7-9 and TRBJ2-5; the match to TRBD1 covers 10 bases. Germline CDR1 reads SEHNR; CDR2 reads FQNEAQ (reference sequence). V was pared by 5 bases and J by 4 bases, with 7 bases of the junction left unmatched. The CDR3 runs to 15 residues. The chain's CDR3 is CASSVGQGRVETQYF. The CDR3 nucleotides read TGTGCCAGCAGCGTGGGACAGGGGCGGGTAGAGACCCAGTACTTC.

This chain joins TRBV5-1 and TRBJ2-5; tentative D call: TRBD2 (5 bases). The germline V and J ends were trimmed by 0 bases and 4 bases, with 16 bases remaining between them. CDR1 is SGHRS, CDR2 YFSETQ, per germline. The CDR3 covers 16 residues. The CDR3 region has the DNA TGCGCCAGCAGCTTGGGGGGTGGCGGGCAATCAGAGACCCAGTACTTC. Translation gives CASSLGGGGQSETQYF. Supplemented by reference TRBV5-1 and TRBJ2-5, the full variable domain reads KAGVTQTPRYLIKTRGQQVTLSCSPISGHRSVSWYQQTPGQGLQFLFEYFSETQRNKGNFPGRFSGRQFSNSRSEMNVSTLELGDSALYLCASSLGGGGQSETQYFGPGTRLLVL.